The present TCR beta chain was sequenced within a study of siplizumab effects on memory and regulatory T cells. TCRdb keeps only in-frame clones here, not all; method: immunoSEQ multiplex PCR. The sample has roughly 100,000 clones; 80% to 95% are singletons. The V gene's germline CDR1 is GTSNPN and CDR2 SVGIG (reference sequence). The CDR3 spans 16 residues. V gave up 0 bases and J gave up 5 bases, with 17 bases separating them. The V call is TRBV30, the J call TRBJ1-5; D not certain. Sequences were obtained from CD4+ T cells sorted from blood. The receptor's source is a human donor in good health. The chain's CDR3 is CAWSVSGRLNYQPQHF. The CDR3 DNA is TGTGCCTGGAGTGTATCGGGCCGATTGAACTATCAGCCCCAGCATTTT.